This T cell receptor beta chain was observed in a study of blood T cell repertoires in COVID-19. CDR1 MNHEY and CDR2 SMNVEV come from the germline V gene (reference sequence). With 5 bases removed from V and 7 bases from J, the gap between germline ends came to 12 bases. This CDR3 has 14 residues. Original data processing: Estimation of nucleated cell counts was performed using reference gene primer amplification. Assay used: immunoSEQ multiplex PCR; TCRdb lists only in-frame clones, some missing. That table gives V, J and clone size, and the DNA gave D and trimming. The sample comprises 95,000 to 110,000 clones, about 92% of which are singletons, and approximately 17% rests with the top ten.

The sample taken for sequencing was peripheral blood. The chain joins TRBV27 to TRBJ1-6; D ambiguous. The sequence came from a woman older than 75 in a cohort sampled during active COVID-19. The DNA of the CDR3 is TGTGCCAGCAGTCCCGACACAAAAAATTCACCCCTCCACTTT. Translated, it gives CASSPDTKNSPLHF.